Each of the 26 T cell receptor beta chains below was sequenced from the same sample in a study of blood T cell repertoires in COVID-19. This table comes from immunoSEQ multiplex PCR, and its TCRdb copy is limited to in-frame clones, with some not included. The table lists more than 150,000 clones, 70% to 90% of them singletons. Specimen: peripheral blood. The receptor source for this set is a man in his 60s with COVID-19, enrolled during active disease.

The chain recombines TRBV5-1 with TRBJ1-1; no reliable D call. The germline V gene has CDR1 SGHRS and CDR2 YFSETQ. Trimming shortened V by 4 bases and J by 0 bases, and 10 bases separated the two germline ends. The length of the CDR3 is 14 residues. CDR3 in amino acids: CASSPKDMNTEAFF. The CDR3 coding sequence is TGCGCCAGCAGCCCCAAAGACATGAACACTGAAGCTTTCTTT.

The chain couples TRBV3-1 (or the pseudogene TRBV3-2) to TRBJ2-2; D unclear. Germline loops: CDR1 LGHDT, CDR2 YNNKEL (reference sequence). With 4 bases removed from V and 4 bases from J, the gap between germline ends came to 10 bases. The CDR3 covers 14 residues. The CDR3 region is CASSLQRGTGELFF. Written as DNA, the CDR3 is TGTGCCAGCAGCCTACAACGTGGCACCGGGGAGCTGTTTTTT.

The chain joins TRBV4-3 to TRBJ2-6; a possible D gene is TRBD1 (5 bases). With 0 bases removed from V and 0 bases from J, the gap between germline ends came to 6 bases. Germline V CDR1 and CDR2: LGHNA, YSLEER. CDR3 length: 16 amino acids. This CDR3 is CASSQDRVSGANVLTF. Here the CDR3 DNA reads TGCGCCAGCAGCCAAGACAGGGTCTCTGGGGCCAACGTCCTGACTTTC.

The chain recombines TRBV27 with TRBJ2-5; 9 bases map to TRBD1. V was clipped by 6 bases and J by 5 bases; unmatched bases: 10. The germline CDR1 and CDR2 sequences are MNHEY and SMNVEV (reference sequence). This CDR3 contains 15 residues. The CDR3 loop reads CASSPVGTGRETQYF. CDR3 DNA sequence: TGTGCCAGCAGCCCAGTAGGGACAGGGAGGGAGACCCAGTACTTC.

This rearrangement joins TRBV5-1 to TRBJ1-2; maybe TRBD1 (5 bases). V was pared by 1 base and J by 2 bases, with 9 bases between. The V gene's germline CDR1 is SGHRS and CDR2 YFSETQ. The CDR3 is made up of 14 amino acids. CDR3 amino acids: CASSLITGNYGYTF. The CDR3 nucleotides read TGCGCCAGCAGCTTGATAACAGGCAACTATGGCTACACCTTC. The full variable domain, its missing parts supplied by reference TRBV5-1 and TRBJ1-2, is KAGVTQTPRYLIKTRGQQVTLSCSPISGHRSVSWYQQTPGQGLQFLFEYFSETQRNKGNFPGRFSGRQFSNSRSEMNVSTLELGDSALYLCASSLITGNYGYTFGSGTRLTVV.

The rearrangement uses TRBV19 and TRBJ2-4; 9 bases are a match to TRBD2. From germline, CDR1 is LNHDA and CDR2 SQIVND (reference sequence). Germline trimming cut 5 bases from V and 3 bases from J; bases unmatched to any gene: 5. The CDR3 spans 15 residues. For the CDR3, the DNA is TGTGCCAGTAGTCGGACTAGCGTGGGCAAAAACATTCAGTACTTC. Protein sequence: CASSRTSVGKNIQYF. The full variable domain, completed using reference TRBV19 and TRBJ2-4, is DGGITQSPKYLFRKEGQNVTLSCEQNLNHDAMYWYRQDPGQGLRLIYYSQIVNDFQKGDIAEGYSVSREKKESFPLTVTSAQKNPTAFYLCASSRTSVGKNIQYFGAGTRLSVL.

This clone was detected once. The chain is built from TRBV28 and TRBJ1-2; D is perhaps TRBD1 (5 bases). The germline CDR1 and CDR2 sequences are MDHEN and SYDVKM. Trimming cost V 3 bases and J 0 bases, with 14 bases left between them. The CDR3 consists of 16 residues. In DNA form, the CDR3 reads TGTGCCAGCAGTTTCTGGGGGGGTGAAGCTAACTATGGCTACACCTTC. Translation gives CASSFWGGEANYGYTF.

The chain links TRBV19 to TRBJ2-6, with 7 bases matching TRBD1. Germline loops: CDR1 LNHDA, CDR2 SQIVND (reference sequence). Germline trimming cut 5 bases from V and 0 bases from J; bases unmatched to any gene: 4. This CDR3 is built from 16 residues. CDR3 nucleotides: TGTGCCAGTAGTGGCCAGGGGGACTCTGGGGCCAACGTCCTGACTTTC. Amino acids: CASSGQGDSGANVLTF. Variable domain in full (rest from reference TRBV19 and TRBJ2-6): DGGITQSPKYLFRKEGQNVTLSCEQNLNHDAMYWYRQDPGQGLRLIYYSQIVNDFQKGDIAEGYSVSREKKESFPLTVTSAQKNPTAFYLCASSGQGDSGANVLTFGAGSRLTVL.

The chain is built from TRBV6-2 or TRBV6-3 and TRBJ2-7, with 12 bases fitting TRBD1. The CDR3 has 16 residues. J lost 3 bases, V lost 6 bases, and 9 bases had no gene match. Germline CDR1 and CDR2: MNHEY and SVGEGT. The CDR3 nucleotides are TGTGCCAGCAGCCTGGAGGGACAGGGGGCTTTCTACGAGCAGTACTTC. Its translation is CASSLEGQGAFYEQYF.

The rearrangement uses TRBV7-8 and TRBJ2-7; 9 bases map to TRBD1. Unmatched junction bases numbered 9, after V lost 5 bases and J lost 4 bases. CDR3 size: 15 residues. The germline V gene encodes CDR1 SGHVS and CDR2 FQNEAQ. This CDR3 is CASSPAEDRGYEQYF. Here the CDR3 DNA reads TGTGCCAGCAGCCCCGCGGAGGACAGGGGATACGAGCAGTACTTC.

The CDR3: CASSVQRPGRVETQYF. CDR3 DNA: TGTGCCAGCAGCGTACAGAGACCCGGGCGGGTCGAGACCCAGTACTTC. The chain couples TRBV7-2 to TRBJ2-5; tentative D call: TRBD2 (5 bases). Per the germline V gene, CDR1 is SGHTA and CDR2 is FQGNSA. Trimming pared 5 bases from V and 5 bases from J, leaving 21 bases between. The CDR3 runs 16 residues.

The chain has TRBV18 and TRBJ2-7; D gene unclear. The CDR3 totals 16 residues. Germline CDR1 and CDR2: KGHSH and LQKENI. V was pared by 1 base and J by 1 base, with 14 bases between. The CDR3 reads CASSPLPLISSYEQYF. In nucleotides, the CDR3 is TGTGCCAGCTCACCACTCCCATTGATCAGTTCCTACGAGCAGTACTTC.

This chain links TRBV12-3 or TRBV12-4 with TRBJ2-1; D perhaps matches TRBD1 (5 bases). The CDR3 is made up of 12 amino acids. Trimming took off 6 bases at V and 6 bases at J, with 9 bases between the two ends. CDR3 loop: CASRLQVNEQFF. CDR3 bases: TGTGCCAGCAGACTACAGGTCAATGAGCAGTTCTTC.

The J gene is TRBJ2-2, the V gene TRBV6-5; maybe TRBD2 (5 bases). CDR3 length equals 13 residues. V lost 10 bases to trimming and J lost 6 bases, with 15 bases between them. Germline V gene sequence: CDR1 MNHEY, CDR2 SVGAGI. CDR3 bases: TGTGCCAACCACCGTGGGGAGTCCGGGGAGCTGTTTTTT. This translates into CANHRGESGELFF.

This chain connects TRBV18 to TRBJ1-5, with D possibly TRBD1 on 5 matching bases. CDR3 size: 15 residues. V was clipped by 3 bases and J by 5 bases, with 14 bases between them. Germline V gene sequence: CDR1 KGHSH, CDR2 LQKENI. For the CDR3, the DNA is TGTGCCAGCTCACCGACGGGACTTAGGGATCAGCCCCAGCATTTT. It yields the protein CASSPTGLRDQPQHF. Together with reference TRBV18 and TRBJ1-5, the CDR3 gives the full variable domain: NAGVMQNPRHLVRRRGQEARLRCSPMKGHSHVYWYRQLPEEGLKFMVYLQKENIIDESGMPKERFSAEFPKEGPSILRIQQVVRGDSAAYFCASSPTGLRDQPQHFGDGTRLSIL.

CDR3 sequence: CAWSRSPTGTGQPPNYGYTF. CDR3 coding DNA: TGTGCCTGGAGCCGATCCCCGACCGGGACAGGCCAACCCCCAAACTATGGCTACACCTTC. The chain recombines TRBV30 with TRBJ1-2, with TRBD1 identical over 8 bases. The germline CDR1 and CDR2 sequences are GTSNPN and SVGIG (reference sequence). The V gene end was trimmed by 3 bases and the J gene end by 2 bases; junction bases not matched to a gene: 23. There are 20 residues in the CDR3.

This chain links TRBV6-2 or TRBV6-3 with TRBJ2-6, with a tentative D call TRBD1 (5 bases). Germline-derived CDR1 and CDR2 are MNHEY and SVGEGT. Trimming left V 5 bases short and J 0 bases short, with 11 bases between. This CDR3 contains 16 residues. CDR3 loop: CASSGAGSSGANVLTF. CDR3 sequence (DNA): TGTGCCAGCAGTGGGGCCGGAAGCTCTGGGGCCAACGTCCTGACTTTC.

The chain has TRBV6-5 and TRBJ2-5, with a possible D match to TRBD2 (5 bases). V lost 2 bases to trimming and J lost 7 bases, with 8 bases between them. Germline lookup yields CDR1 MNHEY and CDR2 SVGAGI. This CDR3 is 12 amino acids long. CDR3 loop: CASSYLSGTQYF. CDR3 DNA: TGTGCCAGCAGTTACCTAAGCGGGACCCAGTACTTC.

V gene TRBV5-5 combines with J gene TRBJ2-5, with TRBD2 matching 8 bases. Germline CDR1 is SGHKS and CDR2 is YYEKEE (reference sequence). The V segment lost 0 bases and the J segment 4 bases; nucleotides outside the gene matches: 5. CDR3 length: 15 residues. DNA of the CDR3: TGTGCCAGCAGCTTGGCAGGGACTAGGGGAGAGACCCAGTACTTC. It encodes CASSLAGTRGETQYF. The complete variable domain, with remaining parts taken from reference TRBV5-5 and TRBJ2-5, reads DAGVTQSPTHLIKTRGQQVTLRCSPISGHKSVSWYQQVLGQGPQFIFQYYEKEERGRGNFPDRFSARQFPNYSSELNVNALLLGDSALYLCASSLAGTRGETQYFGPGTRLLVL.

V and J are TRBV28 and TRBJ1-3; D is ambiguous. CDR1 and CDR2 from the germline V gene are MDHEN and SYDVKM. This CDR3 region has 14 residues. Between the trimmed V and J ends, which lost 3 bases and 3 bases, there was a span of 9 bases. As DNA, the CDR3 is TGTGCCAGCAGTTTTGCCAGTTTTGGAAACACCATATATTTT. Translation: CASSFASFGNTIYF.

The chain employs TRBV4-2 and TRBJ2-3; 15 bases match TRBD2. The CDR3 contains 18 residues. V shed 1 base, J shed 5 bases, and the junction held 7 bases outside the gene matches. Germline values: CDR1 LGHNA, CDR2 YNFKEQ. This CDR3 reads CASSQGGLAGGVGDTQYF. The CDR3 DNA reads TGTGCCAGCAGCCAAGGGGGACTAGCGGGAGGAGTGGGAGATACGCAGTATTTT.

The chain links TRBV25-1 to TRBJ1-6; D is undetermined. This CDR3 has 14 residues. V was shortened by 4 bases and J by 9 bases, with 13 bases between the two germline ends. CDR1 MGHDK and CDR2 SYGVNS come from the germline V gene. CDR3 region: CASSATRNGSPLHF. CDR3 sequence (DNA): TGTGCCAGCAGTGCGACCAGGAATGGTTCACCCCTCCACTTT.

Turning to this clone: Other nucleotide sequences from this sample produce the same CDR3. The J gene is TRBJ1-2, the V gene TRBV19; TRBD1 is a possible D gene (5 bases). This CDR3 comprises 15 residues. The germline V gene encodes CDR1 LNHDA and CDR2 SQIVND (reference sequence). V was shortened by 1 base and J by 2 bases, with 11 bases between the two germline ends. The CDR3 here is CASSIVGRANYGYTF. The DNA for the CDR3 is TGTGCCAGTAGTATAGTGGGCAGGGCCAACTATGGCTACACCTTC.

V is TRBV10-3 and J is TRBJ2-7; D is possibly TRBD2 (6 bases). V lost 0 bases, J lost 6 bases, and 9 bases lay in between. Germline V lookup: CDR1 ENHRY, CDR2 SYGVKD. The CDR3 is made up of 13 amino acids. CDR3 DNA: TGTGCCATCAGTGAGTCGGCGGGGCTCGAGCAGTACTTC. Residues: CAISESAGLEQYF.

As for this clone: This likely comes from a read error, as the CDR3 has no conserved phenylalanine or tryptophan at its end. Because the CDR3's place on the DNA is in doubt, the DNA is left out and the CDR3 is given as listed by TCRdb. The CDR3 loop is CASQGETGFLLGM. The chain carries TRBV6-5 and TRBJ1-2; the D call of TRBD1 is as the table states it, not checked on the DNA. From germline, CDR1 is MNHEY and CDR2 SVGAGI. The CDR3 totals 13 residues, both ends included.

The V gene is TRBV25-1, the J gene TRBJ2-5; D is possibly TRBD2 (6 bases). Germline assignment: CDR1 MGHDK and CDR2 SYGVNS. The CDR3 totals 14 residues. V lost 6 bases to trimming and J lost 5 bases, with 16 bases between them. The CDR3 loop is CASSSRRGRETQYF. The DNA for the CDR3 is TGTGCCAGCAGCTCAAGGCGGGGCCGGGAGACCCAGTACTTC.